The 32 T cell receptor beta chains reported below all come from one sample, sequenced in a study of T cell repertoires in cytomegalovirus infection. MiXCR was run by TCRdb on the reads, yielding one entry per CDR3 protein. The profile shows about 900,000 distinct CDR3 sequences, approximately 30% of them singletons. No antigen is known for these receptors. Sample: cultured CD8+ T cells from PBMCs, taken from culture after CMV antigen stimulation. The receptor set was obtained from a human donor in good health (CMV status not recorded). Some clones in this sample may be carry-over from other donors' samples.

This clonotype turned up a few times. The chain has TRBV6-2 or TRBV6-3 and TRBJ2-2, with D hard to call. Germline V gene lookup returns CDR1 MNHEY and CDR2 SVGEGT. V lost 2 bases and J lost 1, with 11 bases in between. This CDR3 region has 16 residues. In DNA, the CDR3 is TGTGCCAGCAGTTACGGTTGGCGGCAGAACACCGGGGAGCTGTTTTTT. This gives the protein CASSYGWRQNTGELFF.

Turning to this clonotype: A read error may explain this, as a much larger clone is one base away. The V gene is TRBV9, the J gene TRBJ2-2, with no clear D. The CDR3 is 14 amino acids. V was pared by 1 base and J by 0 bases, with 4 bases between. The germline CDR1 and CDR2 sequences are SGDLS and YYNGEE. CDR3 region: CASSVYSNTGELFF. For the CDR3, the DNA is TGTGCCAGCAGCGTATATTCGAACACCGGGGAGCTGTTTTTT.

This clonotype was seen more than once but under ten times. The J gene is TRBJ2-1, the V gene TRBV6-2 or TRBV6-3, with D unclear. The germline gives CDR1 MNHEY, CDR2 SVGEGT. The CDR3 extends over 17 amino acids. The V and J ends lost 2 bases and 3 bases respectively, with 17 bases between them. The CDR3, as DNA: TGTGCCAGCAGTTACCCGAAATTTCCGGGTGACTACAATGAGCAGTTCTTC. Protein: CASSYPKFPGDYNEQFF.

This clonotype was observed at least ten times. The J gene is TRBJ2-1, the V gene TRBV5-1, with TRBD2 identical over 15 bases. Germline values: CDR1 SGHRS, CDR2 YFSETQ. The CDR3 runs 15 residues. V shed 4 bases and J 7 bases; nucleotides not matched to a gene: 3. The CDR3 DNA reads TGCGCCAGCAGCAGAGGGACTAGCGGGGGGAATGAGCAGTTCTTC. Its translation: CASSRGTSGGNEQFF.

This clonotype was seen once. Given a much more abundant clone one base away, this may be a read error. This CDR3 reads CANSLGAVPGTEAFF. CDR3 nucleotides: TGTGCCAACAGCTTAGGGGCGGTGCCGGGGACTGAAGCTTTCTTT. The chain recombines TRBV7-6 with TRBJ1-1, with D maybe TRBD1 (5 bases). The CDR3 covers 15 residues. Germline V gives CDR1 SGHVS, CDR2 FNYEAQ.

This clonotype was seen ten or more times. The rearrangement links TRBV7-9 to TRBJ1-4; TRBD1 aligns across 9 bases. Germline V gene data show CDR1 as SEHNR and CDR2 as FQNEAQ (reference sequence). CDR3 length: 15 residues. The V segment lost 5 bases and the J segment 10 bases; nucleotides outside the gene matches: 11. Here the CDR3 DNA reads TGTGCCAGCAGCGCTGCGGGACAGGGTTTTGGAAAACTGTTTTTT. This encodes CASSAAGQGFGKLFF.

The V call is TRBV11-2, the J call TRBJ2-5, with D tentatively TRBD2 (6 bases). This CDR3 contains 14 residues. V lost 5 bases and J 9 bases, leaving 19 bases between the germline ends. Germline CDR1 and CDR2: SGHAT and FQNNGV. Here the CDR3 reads CASSPGWRVMAQYF. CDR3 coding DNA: TGTGCCAGCAGCCCCGGTTGGAGGGTTATGGCCCAGTACTTC. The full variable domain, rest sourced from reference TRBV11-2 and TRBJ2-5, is EAGVAQSPRYKIIEKRQSVAFWCNPISGHATLYWYQQILGQGPKLLIQFQNNGVVDDSQLPKDRFSAERLKGVDSTLKIQPAKLEDSAVYLCASSPGWRVMAQYFGPGTRLLVL.

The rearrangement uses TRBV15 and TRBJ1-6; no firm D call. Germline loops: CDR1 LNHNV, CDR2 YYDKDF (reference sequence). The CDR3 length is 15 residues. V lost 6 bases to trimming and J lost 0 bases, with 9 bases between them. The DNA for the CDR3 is TGTGCCACCAGGAAAAGCAGCTCCTATAATTCACCCCTCCACTTT. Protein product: CATRKSSSYNSPLHF.

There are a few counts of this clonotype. In nucleotides, the CDR3 is TGTGCCAGCAGCGTGAACCCCACATACGAGCAGTACGTC. It yields the protein CASSVNPTYEQYV. V gene TRBV5-4 combines with J gene TRBJ2-7; no clear D. The germline V gene encodes CDR1 SGHNT and CDR2 YYREEE (reference sequence). V was trimmed by 4 bases and J by 4 bases, leaving 12 bases between them. This CDR3 is 13 amino acids long.

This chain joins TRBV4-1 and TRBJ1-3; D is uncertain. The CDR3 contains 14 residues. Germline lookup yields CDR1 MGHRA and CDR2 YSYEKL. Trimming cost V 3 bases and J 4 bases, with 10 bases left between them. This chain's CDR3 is CASSQSLGGNTIYF. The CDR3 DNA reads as TGCGCCAGCAGCCAGAGTCTGGGGGGAAACACCATATATTTT.

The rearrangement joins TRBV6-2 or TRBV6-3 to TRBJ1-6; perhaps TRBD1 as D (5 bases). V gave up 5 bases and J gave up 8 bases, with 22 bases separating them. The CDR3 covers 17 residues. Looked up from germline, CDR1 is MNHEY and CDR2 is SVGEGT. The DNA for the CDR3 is TGTGCCAGCAGTCATTCCTTGCCCGGGACGGCCTATTCACCCCTCCACTTT. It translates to CASSHSLPGTAYSPLHF.

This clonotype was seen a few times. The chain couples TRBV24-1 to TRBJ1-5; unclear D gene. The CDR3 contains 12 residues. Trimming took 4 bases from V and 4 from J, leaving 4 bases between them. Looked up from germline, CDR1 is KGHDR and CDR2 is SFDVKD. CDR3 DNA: TGTGCCACCAGTGAAGGGAATCAGCCCCAGCATTTT. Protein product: CATSEGNQPQHF.

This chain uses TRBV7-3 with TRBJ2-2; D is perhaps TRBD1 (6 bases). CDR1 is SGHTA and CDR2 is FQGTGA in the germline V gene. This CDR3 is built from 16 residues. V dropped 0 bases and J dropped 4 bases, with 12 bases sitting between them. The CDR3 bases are TGTGCCAGCAGCTTAACAAGGGGCAGGGGCACCGGGGAGCTGTTTTTT. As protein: CASSLTRGRGTGELFF. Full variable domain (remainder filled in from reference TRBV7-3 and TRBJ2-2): GAGVSQTPSNKVTEKGKYVELRCDPISGHTALYWYRQSLGQGPEFLIYFQGTGAADDSGLPNDRFFAVRPEGSVSTLKIQRTERGDSAVYLCASSLTRGRGTGELFFGEGSRLTVL.

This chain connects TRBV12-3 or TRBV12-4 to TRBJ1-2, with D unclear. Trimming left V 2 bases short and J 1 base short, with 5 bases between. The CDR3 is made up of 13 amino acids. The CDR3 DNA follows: TGTGCCAGCAGTTTACACCTTAACTATGGCTACACCTTC. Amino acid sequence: CASSLHLNYGYTF.

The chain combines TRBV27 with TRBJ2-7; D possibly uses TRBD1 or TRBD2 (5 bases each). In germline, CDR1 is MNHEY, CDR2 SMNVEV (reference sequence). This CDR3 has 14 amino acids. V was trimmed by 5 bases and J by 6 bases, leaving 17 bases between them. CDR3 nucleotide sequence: TGTGCCAGCAGTCCGGGGCCTCCGACGGTCGAGCAGTACTTC. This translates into CASSPGPPTVEQYF.

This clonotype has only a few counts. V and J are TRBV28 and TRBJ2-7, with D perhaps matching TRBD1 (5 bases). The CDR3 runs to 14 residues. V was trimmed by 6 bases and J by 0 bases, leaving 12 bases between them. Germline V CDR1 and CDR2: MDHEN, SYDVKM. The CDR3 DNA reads TGTGCCAGCAGCTCCCCCGACAGCTCCTACGAGCAGTACGTC. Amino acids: CASSSPDSSYEQYV.

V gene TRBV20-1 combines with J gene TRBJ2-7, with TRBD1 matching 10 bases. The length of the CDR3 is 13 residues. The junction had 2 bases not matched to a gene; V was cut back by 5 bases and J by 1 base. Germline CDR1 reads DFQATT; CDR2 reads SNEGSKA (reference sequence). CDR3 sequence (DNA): TGCAGTGCTCGGACAGGGGGATCCTACGAGCAGTACTTC. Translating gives CSARTGGSYEQYF.

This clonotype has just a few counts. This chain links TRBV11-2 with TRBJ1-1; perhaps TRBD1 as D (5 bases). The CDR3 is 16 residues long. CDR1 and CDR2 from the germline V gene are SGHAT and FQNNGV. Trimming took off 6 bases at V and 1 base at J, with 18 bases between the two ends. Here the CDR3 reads CASRMAGFVGNTEAFF. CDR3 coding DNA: TGTGCCAGCAGGATGGCAGGGTTTGTTGGGAACACTGAAGCTTTCTTT.

Written as DNA, the CDR3 is TGTGCCAGCTCGCTAGGAGGGAGGGCCACTGAAGCTTTCTTT. This gives the protein CASSLGGRATEAFF. The chain combines TRBV18 with TRBJ1-1; D is undetermined. V was clipped by 6 bases and J by 4 bases, with 15 bases between them. CDR3 size: 14 residues. Germline V lookup: CDR1 KGHSH, CDR2 LQKENI. The full variable domain, completed using reference TRBV18 and TRBJ1-1, is NAGVMQNPRHLVRRRGQEARLRCSPMKGHSHVYWYRQLPEEGLKFMVYLQKENIIDESGMPKERFSAEFPKEGPSILRIQQVVRGDSAAYFCASSLGGRATEAFFGQGTRLTVV.

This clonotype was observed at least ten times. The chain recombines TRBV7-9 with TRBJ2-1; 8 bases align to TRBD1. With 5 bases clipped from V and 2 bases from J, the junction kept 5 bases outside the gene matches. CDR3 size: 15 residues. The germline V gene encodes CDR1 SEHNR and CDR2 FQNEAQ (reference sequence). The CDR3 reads CASSLRDRPYNEQFF. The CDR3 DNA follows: TGTGCCAGCAGCCTCCGGGACAGGCCCTACAATGAGCAGTTCTTC.

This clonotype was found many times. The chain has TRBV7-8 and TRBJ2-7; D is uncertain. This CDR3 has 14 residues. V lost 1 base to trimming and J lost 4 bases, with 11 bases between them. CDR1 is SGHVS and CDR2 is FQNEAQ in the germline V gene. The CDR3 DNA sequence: TGTGCCAGCAGCTTAGGTGTCAGGTTGTACGAGCAGTACGTC. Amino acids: CASSLGVRLYEQYV.

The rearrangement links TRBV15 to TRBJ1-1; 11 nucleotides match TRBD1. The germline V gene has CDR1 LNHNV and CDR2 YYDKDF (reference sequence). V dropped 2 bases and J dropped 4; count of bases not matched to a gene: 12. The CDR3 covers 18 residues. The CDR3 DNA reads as TGTGCCACCAGCAGAAACTCTTTTTCCGGGACAGGGGGCACTGAAGCTTTCTTT. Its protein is CATSRNSFSGTGGTEAFF.

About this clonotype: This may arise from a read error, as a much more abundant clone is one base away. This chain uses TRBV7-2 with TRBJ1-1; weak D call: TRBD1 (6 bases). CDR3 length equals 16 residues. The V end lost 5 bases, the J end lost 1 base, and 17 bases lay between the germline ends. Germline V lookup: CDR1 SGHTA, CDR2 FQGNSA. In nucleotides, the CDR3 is TGTGCCAGCAGCACGCGCAGGGGTATCGAGAACACTGAAGCTTTCTTT. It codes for CASSTRRGIENTEAFF.

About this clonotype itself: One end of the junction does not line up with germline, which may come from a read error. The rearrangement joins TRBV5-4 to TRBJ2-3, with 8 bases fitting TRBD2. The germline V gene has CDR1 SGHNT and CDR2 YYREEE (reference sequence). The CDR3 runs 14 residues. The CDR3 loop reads CGSGSGVITDTQYF. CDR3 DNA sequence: TGTGGCAGCGGGAGCGGGGTAATCACAGATACGCAGTATTTT.

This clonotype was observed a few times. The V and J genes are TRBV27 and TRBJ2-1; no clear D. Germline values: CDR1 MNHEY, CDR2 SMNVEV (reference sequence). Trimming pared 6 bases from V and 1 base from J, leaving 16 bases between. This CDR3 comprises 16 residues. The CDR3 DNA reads TGTGCCAGCAGCTCCCCTCAGCGTGTTTCCTACAATGAGCAGTTCTTC. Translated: CASSSPQRVSYNEQFF.

CDR3 in amino acids: CASSLGGDGHYGYTF. CDR3 DNA: TGTGCCAGCAGCTTAGGTGGAGACGGGCACTATGGCTACACCTTC. This sequence joins TRBV5-4 and TRBJ1-2; no clear D gene. With 2 bases removed from V and 3 bases from J, the gap between germline ends came to 14 bases. The germline V gene has CDR1 SGHNT and CDR2 YYREEE (reference sequence). The CDR3 sequence is 15 residues long.

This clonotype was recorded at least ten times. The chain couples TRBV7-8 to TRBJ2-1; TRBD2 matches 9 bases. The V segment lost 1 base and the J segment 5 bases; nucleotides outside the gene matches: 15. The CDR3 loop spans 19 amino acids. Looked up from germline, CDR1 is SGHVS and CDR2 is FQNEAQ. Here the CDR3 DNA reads TGTGCCAGCAGCTTAGTTCCTTATCCGGCGGGGGGGCCCGACAATGAGCAGTTCTTC. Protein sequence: CASSLVPYPAGGPDNEQFF.

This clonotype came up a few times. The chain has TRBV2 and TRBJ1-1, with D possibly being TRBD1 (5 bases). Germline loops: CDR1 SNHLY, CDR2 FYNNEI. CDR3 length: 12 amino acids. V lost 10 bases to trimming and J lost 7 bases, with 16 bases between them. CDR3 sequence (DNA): TGTGCCACCCCGCGGGGGGGTGGTGAAGCTTTCTTT. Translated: CATPRGGGEAFF.

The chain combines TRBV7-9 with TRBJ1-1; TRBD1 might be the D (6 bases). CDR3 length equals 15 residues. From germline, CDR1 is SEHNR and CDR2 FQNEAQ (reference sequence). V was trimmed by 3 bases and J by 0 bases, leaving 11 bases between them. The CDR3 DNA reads TGTGCCAGCAGCTTGATCGGGACACTGAACACTGAAGCTTTCTTT. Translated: CASSLIGTLNTEAFF.

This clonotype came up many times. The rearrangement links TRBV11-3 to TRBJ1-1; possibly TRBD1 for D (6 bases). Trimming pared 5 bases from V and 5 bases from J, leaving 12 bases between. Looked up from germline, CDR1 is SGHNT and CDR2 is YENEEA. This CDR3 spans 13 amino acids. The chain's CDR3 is CASSTTGQTEAFF. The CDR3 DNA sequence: TGTGCCAGCAGCACGACAGGTCAGACTGAAGCTTTCTTT.

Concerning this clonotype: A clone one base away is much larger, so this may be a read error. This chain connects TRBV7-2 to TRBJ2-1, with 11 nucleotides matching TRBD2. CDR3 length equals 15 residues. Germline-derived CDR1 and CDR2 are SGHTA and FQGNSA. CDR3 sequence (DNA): TGTCCCAGCAGCTTAGCGGGGGGGCCTTTCAATGAGCAGTTCTTC. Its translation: CPSSLAGGPFNEQFF.

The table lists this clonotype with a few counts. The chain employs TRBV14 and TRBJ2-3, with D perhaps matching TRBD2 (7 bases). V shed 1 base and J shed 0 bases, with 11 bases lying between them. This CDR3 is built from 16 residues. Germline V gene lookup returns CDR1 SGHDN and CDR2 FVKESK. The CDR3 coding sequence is TGTGCCAGCAGCCAAGTGACGGGGGGCAGCACAGATACGCAGTATTTT. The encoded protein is CASSQVTGGSTDTQYF.